The 17 T cell receptor beta chains reported below all come from one sample, sequenced in a study of long-term antiretroviral therapy in people with HIV. Survey-level immunoSEQ v3.0 assays were run. Method: immunoSEQ multiplex PCR; TCRdb's copy keeps in-frame clones and lacks some. The table has more than 25,000 clones, 97% seen once. Source: unsorted PBMCs, taken 7.6 years after starting antiretroviral therapy. The receptor set was obtained from a man under 40 with HIV.

The CDR3, as DNA: TGCGCCAGCAGCCAAGAATGGACAGGGGGAACTGCGAACACCGGGGAGCTGTTTTTT. Translation gives CASSQEWTGGTANTGELFF. The chain is built from TRBV4-3 and TRBJ2-2; 10 nucleotides align to TRBD1. The CDR3 is 19 amino acids. From germline, CDR1 is LGHNA and CDR2 YSLEER. Trimming cost V 0 bases and J 0 bases; bases outside gene matches: 7.

The rearrangement uses TRBV7-9 and TRBJ1-1, with D possibly TRBD1 on 5 matching bases. The CDR3 has 14 residues. V gave up 5 bases and J gave up 0 bases, with 10 bases separating them. Germline V gene sequence: CDR1 SEHNR, CDR2 FQNEAQ (reference sequence). CDR3 sequence (DNA): TGTGCCAGCAGCCCCAGGGCTATGAACACTGAAGCTTTCTTT. Protein: CASSPRAMNTEAFF.

The J gene is TRBJ1-5, the V gene TRBV6-6; no firm D call. This CDR3 has 10 residues. Germline lookup yields CDR1 MNHNY and CDR2 SVGAGI (reference sequence). V was shortened by 2 bases and J by 7 bases, with 0 bases between the two germline ends. The CDR3, as DNA: TGTGCCAGCAGTTACCAGCCCCAGCATTTT. It translates to CASSYQPQHF.

The chain employs TRBV19 and TRBJ1-4; no firm D call. The CDR3 runs to 14 residues. The V end was cut by 9 bases, the J end by 5 bases, with 16 bases between. Germline V gene sequence: CDR1 LNHDA, CDR2 SQIVND (reference sequence). The CDR3 nucleotides read TGTGCCAGCGCCCCCTCGCGCCTAAATGAAAAACTGTTTTTT. As protein: CASAPSRLNEKLFF.

The chain uses TRBV2 and TRBJ2-1, with D tentatively TRBD2 (6 bases). This CDR3 is 15 amino acids long. Trimming pared 6 bases from V and 0 bases from J, leaving 12 bases between. Per germline, CDR1 SNHLY and CDR2 FYNNEI. The CDR3 bases are TGTGCCAGCAGCTCTAGCGACCGCTCCTACAATGAGCAGTTCTTC. As protein: CASSSSDRSYNEQFF. Full variable domain (rest looked up from reference TRBV2 and TRBJ2-1): EPEVTQTPSHQVTQMGQEVILRCVPISNHLYFYWYRQILGQKVEFLVSFYNNEISEKSEIFDDQFSVERPDGSNFTLKIRSTKLEDSAMYFCASSSSDRSYNEQFFGPGTRLTVL.

The chain has TRBV29-1 and TRBJ2-7, with a tentative D call TRBD2 (6 bases). Deletions cut 4 bases from V and 0 bases from J, with 16 bases between. Germline CDR1 reads SQVTM; CDR2 reads ANQGSEA. The CDR3 spans 15 residues. Here the CDR3 reads CSVAHGTSSSYEQYF. CDR3 bases: TGCAGCGTTGCCCACGGGACTTCCAGCTCCTACGAGCAGTACTTC.

CDR3 sequence (DNA): TGTGCCAGCAGCTTAGCTAGCGGTAGGGGTGCCGGGGAGCTGTTTTTT. Residues: CASSLASGRGAGELFF. The chain links TRBV7-6 to TRBJ2-2; maybe TRBD2 (6 bases). The CDR3 is 16 residues long. Trimming removed 0 bases from V and 6 bases from J, with 14 bases in between. Per germline, CDR1 SGHVS and CDR2 FNYEAQ. The full variable domain, in which reference TRBV7-6 and TRBJ2-2 provide the parts outside the CDR3, is GAGVSQSPRYKVTKRGQDVALRCDPISGHVSLYWYRQALGQGPEFLTYFNYEAQQDKSGLPNDRFSAERPEGSISTLTIQRTEQRDSAMYRCASSLASGRGAGELFFGEGSRLTVL.

The chain uses TRBV4-3 and TRBJ1-1; the D is unclear. This CDR3 is 15 amino acids long. In germline, CDR1 is LGHNA, CDR2 YSLEER. V was shortened by 0 bases and J by 0 bases, with 8 bases between the two germline ends. CDR3 nucleotide sequence: TGCGCCAGCAGCCAAGAGCCCCTTATGAACACTGAAGCTTTCTTT. Translation: CASSQEPLMNTEAFF.

The genes are TRBV10-3 and TRBJ2-1; 11 bases fit TRBD1. With 5 bases clipped from V and 7 bases from J, the junction kept 7 bases outside the gene matches. Germline V gene data show CDR1 as ENHRY and CDR2 as SYGVKD. The CDR3 contains 15 residues. This chain's CDR3 is CAISRRGTGGNEQFF. CDR3 coding DNA: TGTGCCATCAGTCGCCGTGGGACAGGGGGGAATGAGCAGTTCTTC.

The V gene is TRBV4-2, the J gene TRBJ1-1; no definite D call. This CDR3 comprises 15 residues. Per germline, CDR1 LGHNA and CDR2 YNFKEQ. The V end lost 1 base, the J end lost 2 bases, and 11 bases lay between the germline ends. The CDR3 DNA is TGTGCCAGCAGCCAAGGAACCCCAGATAACACTGAAGCTTTCTTT. The encoded protein is CASSQGTPDNTEAFF.

This clone showed up just once. This chain uses TRBV10-2 with TRBJ2-3, with D uncertain. The V gene's germline CDR1 is WSHSY and CDR2 SAAADI. The CDR3 runs to 12 residues. V dropped 6 bases and J dropped 1 base, with 5 bases sitting between them. CDR3 amino acids: CASSRGTDTQYF. The CDR3 nucleotides read TGCGCCAGCAGCCGGGGCACAGATACGCAGTATTTT.

V gene TRBV28 combines with J gene TRBJ2-3; D is possibly TRBD2 (5 bases). Trimming cost V 3 bases and J 11 bases, with 21 bases left between them. The germline V gene encodes CDR1 MDHEN and CDR2 SYDVKM. The CDR3 is 15 residues long. In nucleotides, the CDR3 is TGTGCCAGCAGTTTTGGTTTCGAGGGCAGAGATTGGCAGTATTTT. Translating gives CASSFGFEGRDWQYF.

This sequence joins TRBV1 and TRBJ1-1. TRBV1 is a documented pseudogene. The CDR3 is 17 residues long. CDR3 nucleotide sequence: TGCACCAGCAGCCAAAACGGAAACGGACGCCAAAACACTGAAGCTTTCTTT. As protein: CTSSQNGNGRQNTEAFF.

The chain links TRBV13 to TRBJ1-6; TRBD1 is a possible D gene (6 bases). The CDR3 covers 16 residues. V was cut by 0 bases and J by 10 bases, with 16 bases left in between. CDR1 PRHDT and CDR2 FYEKMQ come from the germline V gene (reference sequence). The CDR3 DNA sequence: TGTGCCAGCAGCTTAGGGGTTGGGGGGCCCCAGTCACCCCTCCACTTT. Its protein product is CASSLGVGGPQSPLHF.

The genes are TRBV10-3 and TRBJ2-7; 8 bases fit TRBD1. V gave up 1 base and J gave up 6 bases; unmatched junction bases: 8. Germline V gene lookup returns CDR1 ENHRY and CDR2 SYGVKD. The CDR3 contains 15 residues. The CDR3 DNA follows: TGTGCCATCAGTGAGTTAGGACAGGGAAGTTCCGAGCAGTACTTC. It is translated as CAISELGQGSSEQYF.

As DNA, the CDR3 is TGTGCCAGCAGCTACCTAGCGGGGGGGTCCTCCGATACGCAGTATTTT. It is translated as CASSYLAGGSSDTQYF. The V gene is TRBV7-3, the J gene TRBJ2-3; 12 bases agree with TRBD2. The CDR3 extends over 16 amino acids. Germline CDR1 is SGHTA and CDR2 is FQGTGA. J lost 6 bases, V lost 4 bases, and 8 bases had no gene match.

The genes are TRBV7-2 and TRBJ2-3; D is undetermined. The ends were cut back, 5 bases at V and 0 bases at J, with 12 bases in the middle. The germline CDR1 and CDR2 sequences are SGHTA and FQGNSA. The CDR3 consists of 15 residues. The CDR3 DNA reads TGTGCCAGCAGCCCTCATGATCCTAGCACAGATACGCAGTATTTT. Translating it yields CASSPHDPSTDTQYF.